This is a list of T cell receptor beta chains from one sample in a study of blood T cell repertoires in COVID-19. Data came from immunoSEQ multiplex PCR; TCRdb stores just in-frame clones and leaves some out. The repertoire holds 100,000 to 120,000 clones, with about four fifths as singletons. The sequenced sample was peripheral blood. These receptors all come from a woman in her seventies with acute or convalescent COVID-19. CDR3s include the opening cysteine and the closing phenylalanine or tryptophan. The D gene is left open where the match is weak. For some rows the clone size is stated as once, few or many, or as a class when expanded; others skip it.

cdr3_nt cdr3_aa clone_size j_call v_call d_call
TGTGCCAGCAGCAATATCGGACAGGGTTCGGGCTACACCTTC CASSNIGQGSGYTF . TRBJ1-2 TRBV7-9 TRBD1
TGTGCCAGCAGCTTAGCGGGAGGAAAGGAGCAGTACTTC CASSLAGGKEQYF few TRBJ2-7 TRBV11-2 TRBD2
TGTGCCAGCAGCTTGGCCGCTAGCGGGGGATTCACAGATACGCAGTATTTT CASSLAASGGFTDTQYF . TRBJ2-3 TRBV5-6 TRBD2
TGTGCCAGTTCCGGGACAGGGGGCCACACCGGGGAGCTGTTTTTT CASSGTGGHTGELFF . TRBJ2-2 TRBV19 TRBD1
TGCAGCGTTGAAGAGGGGCTGAACACTGAAGCTTTCTTT CSVEEGLNTEAFF once TRBJ1-1 TRBV29-1 .
TGTGCCAGCAGCCCCCCTCGGGGGGGGACGGAGACCCAGTACTTC CASSPPRGGTETQYF few TRBJ2-5 TRBV7-9 TRBD2
TGTGCCAGCTCGAGAGGGATGAACACTGAAGCTTTCTTT CASSRGMNTEAFF . TRBJ1-1 TRBV11-3 .
TGTGCCAGCAGTTTAGGCCAGGGCTATGGCTACACCTTC CASSLGQGYGYTF . TRBJ1-2 TRBV12-3/TRBV12-4 .
TGTGCCAGCAGTCACGTGCCGGGACAGGGATCCGAGACCCAGTACTTC CASSHVPGQGSETQYF . TRBJ2-5 TRBV6-2/TRBV6-3 TRBD1
TGTGCCAGCAGCCTCTCCCCAGTTCCCTATGGCTACACCTTC CASSLSPVPYGYTF . TRBJ1-2 TRBV3-1/TRBV3-2 .
TGTGCCAGCAGCCGTGGAGCAGCGGGAGGTGTAGTAGATACGCAGTATTTT CASSRGAAGGVVDTQYF . TRBJ2-3 TRBV5-6 TRBD2
TGTGCCAGTAAGCGGGACTCGTCCCTAGAGACCCAGTACTTC CASKRDSSLETQYF . TRBJ2-5 TRBV19 TRBD2
TGTGCCAGCAGTACCGGACAGCGGTTCACTGAAGCTTTCTTT CASSTGQRFTEAFF . TRBJ1-1 TRBV2 .
TGTGCCAGCTGGCAGGGAACCTACGAGCAGTACTTC CASWQGTYEQYF . TRBJ2-7 TRBV28 .
TGTGCCAGCAGCCAAGAATTTCGGACATACTCTGGAAACACCATATATTTT CASSQEFRTYSGNTIYF few TRBJ1-3 TRBV3-1/TRBV3-2 .
TGTGCCAGCAGCCCGGGACTGCACCAAGAGACCCAGTACTTC CASSPGLHQETQYF . TRBJ2-5 TRBV7-2 .
TGTGCCAGCAGCTGGGGATGGGGCTTTTCAGATACGCAGTATTTT CASSWGWGFSDTQYF . TRBJ2-3 TRBV5-5 .
TGTGCCAGCAGTGAAGGGACAGGGGGATCCGAGCAGTACTTC CASSEGTGGSEQYF . TRBJ2-7 TRBV6-1 TRBD1
TGTGCCAGCAGCAACTCCTTGTGGGACCGGGAGGGTCCCTACGAGCAGTACTTC CASSNSLWDREGPYEQYF . TRBJ2-7 TRBV27 TRBD2
TGTGCCAGCAGACCGAATCTCGGGAGACTAGTGAGCAATGAGCAGTTCTTC CASRPNLGRLVSNEQFF few TRBJ2-1 TRBV7-9 .
TGTGCCAGCAGCCTGGGGACTAGCGGGAGTTCAGATACGCAGTATTTT CASSLGTSGSSDTQYF . TRBJ2-3 TRBV13 TRBD2
TGTGCCGCCTCAAACTACGACGAGCAGTACTTC CAASNYDEQYF few TRBJ2-7 TRBV6-5 .
TGTGCCAGCAGCTTAGCCGGGGGGAGGGGCACAGATACGCAGTATTTT CASSLAGGRGTDTQYF once TRBJ2-3 TRBV7-6 TRBD2
TGTGCCAGCAGTTGGGGGACAGGCCGCTCTGGAAACACCATATATTTT CASSWGTGRSGNTIYF . TRBJ1-3 TRBV6-5 TRBD1
TGTGCCAGCAGCCTTACCGCGGGACAGGGTCATGGCTACACCTTC CASSLTAGQGHGYTF . TRBJ1-2 TRBV13 TRBD1
TGTGCCTGGAGCCCGACAGGAAACACTGAAGCTTTCTTT CAWSPTGNTEAFF . TRBJ1-1 TRBV30 .
TGTGCCAGCAGCTTTACAGGGAACTATGGCTACACCTTC CASSFTGNYGYTF . TRBJ1-2 TRBV7-9 .
TGTGCCAGCAGCCGGACTAGTAGGGTGGAGCAGTACTTC CASSRTSRVEQYF . TRBJ2-7 TRBV6-5 TRBD2
TGTGCCAGCAGCCAATCAGGGGGCCGGACTGGGGCCAACGTCCTGACTTTC CASSQSGGRTGANVLTF once TRBJ2-6 TRBV3-1/TRBV3-2 TRBD1
TGTGCCAGCAGCATCGTATGGAACACCGGGGAGCTGTTTTTT CASSIVWNTGELFF few TRBJ2-2 TRBV9 .
TGTGCCAGCAGCTTAGACAGGGGGGCAGTCGAGGGTCAGCCCCAGCATTTT CASSLDRGAVEGQPQHF . TRBJ1-5 TRBV7-2 TRBD1
TGTGCCAGCAGTTTGGCAGCGACAGATACGCAGTATTTT CASSLAATDTQYF once TRBJ2-3 TRBV12-3/TRBV12-4 .
TGTGCCAGTAGTATAGATCTTGGGACAGCATTTAGCACAGATACGCAGTATTTT CASSIDLGTAFSTDTQYF . TRBJ2-3 TRBV19 TRBD1
TGCGCCAGCACGGGGACTGGGGCCAACGTCCTGACTTTC CASTGTGANVLTF . TRBJ2-6 TRBV5-1 .
TGTGCCAGCAGCGACAGGGGGCAGGGTTCACCCCTCCACTTT CASSDRGQGSPLHF . TRBJ1-6 TRBV6-5 TRBD1
TGTGCCAGCAGCGTAACTAGTGGATACGAGCAGTACTTC CASSVTSGYEQYF . TRBJ2-7 TRBV9 .
TGTGCCAGTAGTGTTACGGTCCTCTCTGGAAACACCATATATTTT CASSVTVLSGNTIYF few TRBJ1-3 TRBV19 .
TGCGCCAGCAGCTTAAGGGGCGCAATCGACGAGCAGTACTTC CASSLRGAIDEQYF . TRBJ2-7 TRBV5-1 .
TGTGCCAGCTCACCCATCACAGGGTGCAATGAGCAGTTCTTC CASSPITGCNEQFF . TRBJ2-1 TRBV18 .
TGTGCCAGCAGTTCCTTCAGCGGGGTACAAGAGACCCAGTACTTC CASSSFSGVQETQYF few TRBJ2-5 TRBV2 TRBD2
TGTGCCAGCAGTGAAGGAGGACAGGACACTGAAGCTTTCTTT CASSEGGQDTEAFF . TRBJ1-1 TRBV6-1 TRBD1
TGTGCCAGCAGTTGGTTCAGGGGCGGGAATGAGCAGTTCTTC CASSWFRGGNEQFF . TRBJ2-1 TRBV6-2/TRBV6-3 .
TGCGCCAGCAGCCAAGATCGGTACAGGGGCCCTGAAGCTTTCTTT CASSQDRYRGPEAFF few TRBJ1-1 TRBV4-1 TRBD1